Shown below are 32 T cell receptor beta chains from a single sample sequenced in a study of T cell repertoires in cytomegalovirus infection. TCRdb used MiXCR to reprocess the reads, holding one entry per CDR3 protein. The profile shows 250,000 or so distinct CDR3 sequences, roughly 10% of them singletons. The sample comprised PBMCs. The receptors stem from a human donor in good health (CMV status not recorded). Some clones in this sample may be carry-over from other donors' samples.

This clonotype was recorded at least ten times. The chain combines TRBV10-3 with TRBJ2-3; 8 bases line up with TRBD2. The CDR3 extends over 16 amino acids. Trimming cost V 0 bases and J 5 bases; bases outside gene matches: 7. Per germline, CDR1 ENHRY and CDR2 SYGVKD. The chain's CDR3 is CAISESVGGGIDTQYF. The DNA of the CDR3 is TGTGCCATCAGTGAGTCGGTCGGCGGGGGGATAGATACGCAGTATTTT.

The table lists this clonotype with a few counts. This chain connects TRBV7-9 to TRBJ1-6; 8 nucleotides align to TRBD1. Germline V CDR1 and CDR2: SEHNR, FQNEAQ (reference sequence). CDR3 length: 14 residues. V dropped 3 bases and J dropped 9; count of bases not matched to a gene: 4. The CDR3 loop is CASSFGQGTSPLHF. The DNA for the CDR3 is TGTGCCAGCAGCTTTGGACAGGGCACTTCACCCCTCCACTTT.

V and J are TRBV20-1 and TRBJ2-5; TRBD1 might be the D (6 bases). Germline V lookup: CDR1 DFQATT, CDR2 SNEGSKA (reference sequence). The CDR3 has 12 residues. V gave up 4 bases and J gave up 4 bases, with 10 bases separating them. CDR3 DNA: TGCAGTGCTATTACAGGGACAGAGACCCAGTACTTC. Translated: CSAITGTETQYF.

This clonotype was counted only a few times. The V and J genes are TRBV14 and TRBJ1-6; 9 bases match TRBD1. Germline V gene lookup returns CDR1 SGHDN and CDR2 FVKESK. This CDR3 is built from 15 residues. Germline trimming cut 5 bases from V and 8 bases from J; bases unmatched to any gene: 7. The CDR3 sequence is CASSDTGQGHSPLHF. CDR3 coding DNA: TGTGCCAGCAGCGATACGGGACAGGGTCATTCACCCCTCCACTTT.

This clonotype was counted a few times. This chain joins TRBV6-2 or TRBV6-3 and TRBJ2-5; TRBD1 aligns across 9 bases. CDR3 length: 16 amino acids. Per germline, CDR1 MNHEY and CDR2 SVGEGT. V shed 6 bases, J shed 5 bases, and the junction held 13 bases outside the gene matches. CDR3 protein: CASSPLPGQGGETQYF. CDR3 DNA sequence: TGTGCCAGCAGCCCTCTTCCGGGACAGGGTGGTGAGACCCAGTACTTC.

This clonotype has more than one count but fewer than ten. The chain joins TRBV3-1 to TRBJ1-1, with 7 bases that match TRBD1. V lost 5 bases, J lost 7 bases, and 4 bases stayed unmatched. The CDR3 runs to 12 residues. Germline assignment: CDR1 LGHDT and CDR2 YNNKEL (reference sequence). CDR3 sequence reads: CASSYRQGEAFF. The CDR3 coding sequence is TGTGCCAGCAGCTATAGACAGGGTGAAGCTTTCTTT.

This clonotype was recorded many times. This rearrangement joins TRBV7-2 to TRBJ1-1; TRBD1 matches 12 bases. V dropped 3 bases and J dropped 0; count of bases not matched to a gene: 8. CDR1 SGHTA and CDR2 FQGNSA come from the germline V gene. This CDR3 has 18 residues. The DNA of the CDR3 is TGTGCCAGCAGCTTTCCATGGGGACAGGGGGCGATGAACACTGAAGCTTTCTTT. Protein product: CASSFPWGQGAMNTEAFF.

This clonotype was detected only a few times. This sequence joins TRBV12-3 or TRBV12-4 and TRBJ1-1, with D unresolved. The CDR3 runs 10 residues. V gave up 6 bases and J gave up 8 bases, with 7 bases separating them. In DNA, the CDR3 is TGTGCCAGCAGCCCCCGCGAAGCTTTCTTT. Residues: CASSPREAFF.

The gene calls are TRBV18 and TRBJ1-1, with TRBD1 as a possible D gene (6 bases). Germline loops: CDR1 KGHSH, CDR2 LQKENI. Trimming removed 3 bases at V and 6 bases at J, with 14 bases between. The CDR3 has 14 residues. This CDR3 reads CASSPGAQKSEAFF. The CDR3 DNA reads TGTGCCAGCTCACCGGGGGCTCAGAAGTCTGAAGCTTTCTTT. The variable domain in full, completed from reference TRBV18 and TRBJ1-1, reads NAGVMQNPRHLVRRRGQEARLRCSPMKGHSHVYWYRQLPEEGLKFMVYLQKENIIDESGMPKERFSAEFPKEGPSILRIQQVVRGDSAAYFCASSPGAQKSEAFFGQGTRLTVV.

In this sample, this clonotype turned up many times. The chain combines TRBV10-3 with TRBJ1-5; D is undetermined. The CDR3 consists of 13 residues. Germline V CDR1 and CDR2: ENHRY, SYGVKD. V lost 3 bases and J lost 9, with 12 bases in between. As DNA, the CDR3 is TGTGCCATCAGTGAAGGGCAGGATGGGCCCCAGCATTTT. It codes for CAISEGQDGPQHF.

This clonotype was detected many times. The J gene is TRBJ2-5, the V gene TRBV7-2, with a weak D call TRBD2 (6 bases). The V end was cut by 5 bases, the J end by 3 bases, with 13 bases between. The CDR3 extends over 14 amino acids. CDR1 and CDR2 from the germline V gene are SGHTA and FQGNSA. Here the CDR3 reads CASSGGGGKETQYF. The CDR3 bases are TGTGCCAGCAGCGGGGGTGGAGGGAAAGAGACCCAGTACTTC.

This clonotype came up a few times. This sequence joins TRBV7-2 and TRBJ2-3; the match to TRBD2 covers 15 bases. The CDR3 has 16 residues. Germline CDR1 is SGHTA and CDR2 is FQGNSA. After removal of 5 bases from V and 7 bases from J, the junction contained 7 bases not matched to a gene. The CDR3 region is CASSQGLAGGGNTQYF. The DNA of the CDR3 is TGTGCCAGCAGCCAGGGACTAGCGGGGGGCGGGAATACGCAGTATTTT.

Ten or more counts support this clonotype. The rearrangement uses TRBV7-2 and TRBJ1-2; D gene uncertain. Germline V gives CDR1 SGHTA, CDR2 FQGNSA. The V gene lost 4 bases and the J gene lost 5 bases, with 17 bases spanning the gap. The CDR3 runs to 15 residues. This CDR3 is CASSSTRVPGYGYTF. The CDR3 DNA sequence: TGTGCCAGCAGCTCGACCCGGGTCCCCGGATATGGCTACACCTTC. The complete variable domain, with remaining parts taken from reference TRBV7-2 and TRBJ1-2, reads GAGVSQSPSNKVTEKGKDVELRCDPISGHTALYWYRQSLGQGLEFLIYFQGNSAPDKSGLPSDRFSAERTGGSVSTLTIQRTQQEDSAVYLCASSSTRVPGYGYTFGSGTRLTVV.

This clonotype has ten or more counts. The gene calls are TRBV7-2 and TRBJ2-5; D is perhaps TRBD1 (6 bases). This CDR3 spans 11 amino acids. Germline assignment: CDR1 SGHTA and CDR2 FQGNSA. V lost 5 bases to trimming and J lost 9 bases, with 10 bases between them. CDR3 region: CASSTGLAQYF. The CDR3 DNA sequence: TGTGCCAGCAGCACAGGGTTGGCCCAGTACTTC.

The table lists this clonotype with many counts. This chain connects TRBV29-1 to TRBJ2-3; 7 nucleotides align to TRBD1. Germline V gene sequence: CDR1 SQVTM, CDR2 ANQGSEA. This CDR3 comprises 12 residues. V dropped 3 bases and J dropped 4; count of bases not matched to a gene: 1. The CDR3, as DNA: TGCAGCGTTGAGACAGGGTCAGATACGCAGTATTTT. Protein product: CSVETGSDTQYF.

The CDR3 nucleotides are TGTGCCAGCAGCGGAACTAGCGGGAGACGGTCAGAGACCCAGTACTTC. Translation gives CASSGTSGRRSETQYF. The genes are TRBV5-4 and TRBJ2-5; 11 bases match TRBD2. This CDR3 is 16 amino acids long. Germline assignment: CDR1 SGHNT and CDR2 YYREEE (reference sequence). The V segment lost 4 bases and the J segment 4 bases; nucleotides outside the gene matches: 9.

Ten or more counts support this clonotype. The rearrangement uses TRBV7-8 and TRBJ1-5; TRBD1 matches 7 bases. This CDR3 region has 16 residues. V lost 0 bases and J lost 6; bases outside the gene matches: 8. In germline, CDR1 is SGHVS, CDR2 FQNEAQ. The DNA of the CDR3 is TGTGCCAGCAGCTTAGCAACACAGGGGAAGATTCAGCCCCAGCATTTT. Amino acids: CASSLATQGKIQPQHF.

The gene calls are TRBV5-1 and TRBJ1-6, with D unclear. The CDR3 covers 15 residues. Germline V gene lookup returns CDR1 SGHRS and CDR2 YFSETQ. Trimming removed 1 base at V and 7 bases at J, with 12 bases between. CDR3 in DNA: TGCGCCAGCAGCTTGATTTGGGGAGAGAATTCACCCCTCCACTTT. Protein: CASSLIWGENSPLHF.

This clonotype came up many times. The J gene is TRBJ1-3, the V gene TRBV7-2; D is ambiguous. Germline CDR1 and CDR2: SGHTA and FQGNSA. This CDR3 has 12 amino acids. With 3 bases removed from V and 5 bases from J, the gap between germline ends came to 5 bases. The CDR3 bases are TGTGCCAGCAGCTTGGCCAGAAACACCATATATTTT. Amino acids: CASSLARNTIYF.

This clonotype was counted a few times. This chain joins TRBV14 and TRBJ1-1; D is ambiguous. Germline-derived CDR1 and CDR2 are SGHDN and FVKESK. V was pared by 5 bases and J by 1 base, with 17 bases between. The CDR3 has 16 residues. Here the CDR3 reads CASSAWDVSGNTEAFF. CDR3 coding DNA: TGTGCCAGCAGCGCTTGGGATGTTTCAGGGAACACTGAAGCTTTCTTT.

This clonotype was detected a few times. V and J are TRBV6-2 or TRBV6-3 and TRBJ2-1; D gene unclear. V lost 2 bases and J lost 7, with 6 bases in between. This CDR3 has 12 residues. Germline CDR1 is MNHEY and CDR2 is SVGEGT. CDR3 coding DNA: TGTGCCAGCAGTTACCCCTCTAATGAGCAGTTCTTC. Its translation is CASSYPSNEQFF.

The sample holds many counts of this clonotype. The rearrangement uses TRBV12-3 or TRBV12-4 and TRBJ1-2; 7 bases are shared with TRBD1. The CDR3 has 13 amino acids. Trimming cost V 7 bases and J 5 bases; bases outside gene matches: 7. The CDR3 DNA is TGTGCCAGCAAGTACAGGGGCGAATATGGCTACACCTTC. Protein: CASKYRGEYGYTF.

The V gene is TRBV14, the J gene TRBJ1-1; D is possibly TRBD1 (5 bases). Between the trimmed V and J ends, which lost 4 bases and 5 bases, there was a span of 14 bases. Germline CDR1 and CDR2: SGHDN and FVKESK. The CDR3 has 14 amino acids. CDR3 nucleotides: TGTGCCAGCAGCCTCATGTTGGGGGGTACTGAAGCTTTCTTT. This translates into CASSLMLGGTEAFF. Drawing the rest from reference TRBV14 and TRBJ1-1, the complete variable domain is EAGVTQFPSHSVIEKGQTVTLRCDPISGHDNLYWYRRVMGKEIKFLLHFVKESKQDESGMPNNRFLAERTGGTYSTLKVQPAELEDSGVYFCASSLMLGGTEAFFGQGTRLTVV.

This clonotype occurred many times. CDR3 DNA: TGTGCCAGCCAGAGGGCTTCTACCCATCAGCCCCAGCATTTT. It yields the protein CASQRASTHQPQHF. The chain links TRBV6-8 to TRBJ1-5, with D uncertain. The V gene's germline CDR1 is MNHGY and CDR2 SAAAGT. V was shortened by 8 bases and J by 5 bases, with 16 bases between the two germline ends. The CDR3 sequence is 14 residues long.

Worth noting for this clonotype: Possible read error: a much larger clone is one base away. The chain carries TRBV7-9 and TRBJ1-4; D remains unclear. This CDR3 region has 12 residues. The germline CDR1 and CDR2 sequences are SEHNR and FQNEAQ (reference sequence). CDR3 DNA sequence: TGTGCCAGCATCTTAAGCGGGGAAATGGTGTTTTTT. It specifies CASILSGEMVFF.

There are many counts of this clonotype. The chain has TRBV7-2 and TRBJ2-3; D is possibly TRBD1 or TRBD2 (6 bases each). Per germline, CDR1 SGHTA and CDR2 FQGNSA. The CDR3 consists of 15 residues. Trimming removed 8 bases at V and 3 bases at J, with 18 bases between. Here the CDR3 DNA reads TGTGCCAGCGGTAGGGGGGACCTTTTGACAGATACGCAGTATTTT. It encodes CASGRGDLLTDTQYF.

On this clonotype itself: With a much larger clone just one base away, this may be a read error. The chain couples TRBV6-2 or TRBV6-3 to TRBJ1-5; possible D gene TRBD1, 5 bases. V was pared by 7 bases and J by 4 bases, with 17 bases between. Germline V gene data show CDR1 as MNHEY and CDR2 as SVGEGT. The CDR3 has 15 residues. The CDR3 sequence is CASTLAGIGNQPQHF. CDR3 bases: TGTGCCAGCACCCTGGCAGGGATAGGGAATCAGCCCCAGCATTTT.

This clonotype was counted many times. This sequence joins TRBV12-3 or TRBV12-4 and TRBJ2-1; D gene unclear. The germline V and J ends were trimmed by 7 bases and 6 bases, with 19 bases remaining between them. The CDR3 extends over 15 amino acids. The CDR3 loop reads CASNQAPLSFNEQFF. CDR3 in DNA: TGTGCCAGCAATCAAGCCCCCCTTAGCTTCAATGAGCAGTTCTTC.

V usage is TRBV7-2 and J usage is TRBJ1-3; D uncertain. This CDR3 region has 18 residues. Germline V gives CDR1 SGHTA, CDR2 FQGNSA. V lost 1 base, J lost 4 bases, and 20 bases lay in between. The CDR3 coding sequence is TGTGCCAGCAGCTTAGGTCGTGGGGTTTTTGGGCCCGGAAACACCATATATTTT. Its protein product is CASSLGRGVFGPGNTIYF. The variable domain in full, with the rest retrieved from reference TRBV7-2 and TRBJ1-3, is GAGVSQSPSNKVTEKGKDVELRCDPISGHTALYWYRQSLGQGLEFLIYFQGNSAPDKSGLPSDRFSAERTGGSVSTLTIQRTQQEDSAVYLCASSLGRGVFGPGNTIYFGEGSWLTVV.

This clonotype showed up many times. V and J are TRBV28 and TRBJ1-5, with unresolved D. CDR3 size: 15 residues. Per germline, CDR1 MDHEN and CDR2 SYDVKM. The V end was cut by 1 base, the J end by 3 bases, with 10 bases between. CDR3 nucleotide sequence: TGTGCCAGCAGTTTATCTTCCAGGTACAATCAGCCCCAGCATTTT. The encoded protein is CASSLSSRYNQPQHF.

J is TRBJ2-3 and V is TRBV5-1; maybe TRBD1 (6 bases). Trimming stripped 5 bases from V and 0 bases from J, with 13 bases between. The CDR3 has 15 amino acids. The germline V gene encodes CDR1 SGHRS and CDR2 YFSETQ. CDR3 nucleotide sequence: TGCGCCAGCAGAGGACAGTTATCTAGCACAGATACGCAGTATTTT. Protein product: CASRGQLSSTDTQYF.

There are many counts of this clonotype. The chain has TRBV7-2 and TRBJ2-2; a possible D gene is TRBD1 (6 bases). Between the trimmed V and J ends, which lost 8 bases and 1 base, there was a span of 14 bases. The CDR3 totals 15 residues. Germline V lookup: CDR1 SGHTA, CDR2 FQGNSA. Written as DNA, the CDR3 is TGTGCCAGCCGGAAATTGGGACAGAACACCGGGGAGCTGTTTTTT. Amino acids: CASRKLGQNTGELFF. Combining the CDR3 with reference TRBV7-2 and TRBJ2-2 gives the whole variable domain GAGVSQSPSNKVTEKGKDVELRCDPISGHTALYWYRQSLGQGLEFLIYFQGNSAPDKSGLPSDRFSAERTGGSVSTLTIQRTQQEDSAVYLCASRKLGQNTGELFFGEGSRLTVL.